The following is a T cell receptor beta chain sequence with its context. These data are taken from a study of CD8+ T cells in alopecia areata. The CDR3 runs to 13 residues. Germline values: CDR1 KGHSH, CDR2 LQKENI. V lost 3 bases and J lost 5; bases outside the gene matches: 1. Extraction and reverse transcription of RNA yielded cDNA as the sequencing template. The assay was immunoSEQ multiplex PCR, and TCRdb's table has in-frame clones only and misses some. The sample yields some 110,000 clones, about 60% seen once. The sequenced material came from CD4+ T cells sorted from blood. This rearrangement joins TRBV18 to TRBJ1-5; 7 bases agree with TRBD1. The clonotype was recovered from a human donor in good health. The CDR3 spells CASSPGQYQPQHF. Here the CDR3 DNA reads TGTGCCAGCTCACCGGGACAGTATCAGCCCCAGCATTTT.